These 30 T cell receptor beta chains originate from one sample sequenced in a study of OX40 agonist ivuxolimab in advanced cancers. Sequencing used immunoSEQ multiplex PCR; TCRdb keeps in-frame clones, though not all of them. The sample consists of tens of thousands of clones, approximately 86% of them appearing once. The input for sequencing was CD4+ or CD8+ T cells sorted from blood, taken in a trial of the OX40 agonist ivuxolimab. The receptors derive from an adult with an advanced solid tumor such as melanoma, head and neck, liver or kidney cancer.

V gene TRBV27 combines with J gene TRBJ1-1, with TRBD1 identical over 8 bases. The length of the CDR3 is 14 residues. The V gene's germline CDR1 is MNHEY and CDR2 SMNVEV (reference sequence). V shed 4 bases and J 1 base; nucleotides not matched to a gene: 2. The CDR3 region is CASSWTGKNTEAFF. Written as DNA, the CDR3 is TGTGCCAGCAGTTGGACAGGGAAGAACACTGAAGCTTTCTTT.

The chain couples TRBV11-2 to TRBJ1-3; TRBD1 is a possible D gene (6 bases). Trimming stripped 7 bases from V and 0 bases from J, with 25 bases between. This CDR3 comprises 19 residues. Germline lookup yields CDR1 SGHAT and CDR2 FQNNGV. The CDR3: CASTSWPRGARGSGNTIYF. The CDR3 nucleotides read TGTGCCAGCACCTCCTGGCCGCGGGGGGCAAGAGGCTCTGGAAACACCATATATTTT. The full variable domain, with the rest looked up from reference TRBV11-2 and TRBJ1-3, is EAGVAQSPRYKIIEKRQSVAFWCNPISGHATLYWYQQILGQGPKLLIQFQNNGVVDDSQLPKDRFSAERLKGVDSTLKIQPAKLEDSAVYLCASTSWPRGARGSGNTIYFGEGSWLTVV.

In its sample, this clone was seen a few times. This chain joins TRBV11-2 and TRBJ2-2, with a weak D call TRBD1 (6 bases). Germline CDR1 and CDR2: SGHAT and FQNNGV. Trimming shortened V by 3 bases and J by 2 bases, and 10 bases separated the two germline ends. CDR3 size: 15 residues. In DNA, the CDR3 is TGTGCCAGCAGCTTGATGGACAGCAACACCGGGGAGCTGTTTTTT. Its protein is CASSLMDSNTGELFF.

This chain joins TRBV2 and TRBJ1-2; no definite D call. The CDR3 is 13 residues long. The V end lost 5 bases, the J end lost 0 bases, and 7 bases lay between the germline ends. Germline CDR1 SNHLY, CDR2 FYNNEI. CDR3 sequence (DNA): TGTGCCAGCAGTCAAAGGCCTAACTATGGCTACACCTTC. Its translation is CASSQRPNYGYTF. The full variable domain, completed using reference TRBV2 and TRBJ1-2, is EPEVTQTPSHQVTQMGQEVILRCVPISNHLYFYWYRQILGQKVEFLVSFYNNEISEKSEIFDDQFSVERPDGSNFTLKIRSTKLEDSAMYFCASSQRPNYGYTFGSGTRLTVV.

V and J are TRBV4-3 and TRBJ1-2, with 7 bases lining up with TRBD1. Germline lookup yields CDR1 LGHNA and CDR2 YSLEER. Germline trimming cut 5 bases from V and 2 bases from J; bases unmatched to any gene: 11. CDR3 length: 16 amino acids. Here the CDR3 reads CASSYNPGQKNYGYTF. CDR3 coding DNA: TGCGCCAGCAGCTATAATCCGGGACAGAAAAACTATGGCTACACCTTC.

The chain couples TRBV28 to TRBJ1-4; D remains unclear. This CDR3 spans 15 amino acids. Trimming took off 3 bases at V and 0 bases at J, with 8 bases between the two ends. CDR1 and CDR2 from the germline V gene are MDHEN and SYDVKM. The DNA for the CDR3 is TGTGCCAGCAGTTTCTCGAGTGCAACTAATGAAAAACTGTTTTTT. Protein: CASSFSSATNEKLFF.

This chain joins TRBV6-5 and TRBJ1-4; TRBD1 matches at 10 bases. The trim removed 0 bases at V and 8 bases at J, leaving 3 bases unmatched. The CDR3 covers 15 residues. CDR1 and CDR2 (germline): MNHEY, SVGAGI. The CDR3 region has the DNA TGTGCCAGCAGTTACTCGGGGACAGGGGTGGAAAAACTGTTTTTT. It codes for CASSYSGTGVEKLFF.

The chain joins TRBV7-2 to TRBJ1-3; D gene unclear. Germline V gene sequence: CDR1 SGHTA, CDR2 FQGNSA. Deletions cut 3 bases from V and 4 bases from J, with 4 bases between. The CDR3 is 12 residues long. The CDR3, as DNA: TGTGCCAGCAGCTTGACAGGAAACACCATATATTTT. It specifies CASSLTGNTIYF.

The chain recombines TRBV5-4 with TRBJ2-5; 12 bases are shared with TRBD2. This CDR3 is 17 amino acids long. Germline lookup yields CDR1 SGHNT and CDR2 YYREEE (reference sequence). The V and J ends lost 5 bases and 4 bases, in that order; junction bases with no gene match: 12. The CDR3 DNA sequence: TGTGCCAGCAGAAGAGAATGGGGACTAGCGGGTTCAGAGACCCAGTACTTC. This gives the protein CASRREWGLAGSETQYF.

This chain connects TRBV29-1 to TRBJ1-2; TRBD1 aligns across 10 bases. Germline CDR1 is SQVTM and CDR2 is ANQGSEA. The CDR3 consists of 15 residues. Trimming at V came to 4 bases and at J to 6 bases, leaving 11 bases not matched to a gene. Written as DNA, the CDR3 is TGCAGCGTTGCCCCCCTCCTGGACAGGGGGAATGGCTACACCTTC. Its translation is CSVAPLLDRGNGYTF.

This clone was counted a single time. The chain has TRBV18 and TRBJ1-1; D is uncertain. The V gene's germline CDR1 is KGHSH and CDR2 LQKENI. The length of the CDR3 is 14 residues. Trimming removed 6 bases from V and 1 base from J, with 12 bases in between. In DNA form, the CDR3 reads TGTGCCAGCTCTCCGAACTCACAGAACACTGAAGCTTTCTTT. It is translated as CASSPNSQNTEAFF.

The gene calls are TRBV28 and TRBJ1-2; D is unclear. Deletions cut 3 bases from V and 7 bases from J, with 9 bases between. This CDR3 has 12 amino acids. From germline, CDR1 is MDHEN and CDR2 SYDVKM. CDR3 residues: CASSLGETGYTF. CDR3 nucleotides: TGTGCCAGCAGTTTGGGTGAGACTGGCTACACCTTC.

The gene calls are TRBV10-3 and TRBJ1-4, with D tentatively TRBD1 (6 bases). CDR3 length equals 15 residues. V gave up 4 bases and J gave up 0 bases, with 9 bases separating them. The germline CDR1 and CDR2 sequences are ENHRY and SYGVKD. CDR3 amino acids: CAISGGGSTNEKLFF. CDR3 nucleotide sequence: TGTGCCATCAGTGGGGGGGGCTCAACTAATGAAAAACTGTTTTTT.

The gene calls are TRBV5-4 and TRBJ2-3; 11 nucleotides align to TRBD2. The V segment lost 4 bases and the J segment 3 bases; nucleotides outside the gene matches: 13. The CDR3 runs 18 residues. Germline-derived CDR1 and CDR2 are SGHNT and YYREEE (reference sequence). This CDR3 is CASSPRRSGGATTDTQYF. DNA of the CDR3: TGTGCCAGCAGCCCCCGGCGTAGCGGGGGGGCCACTACAGATACGCAGTATTTT.

The J gene is TRBJ2-1, the V gene TRBV5-4; a possible D gene is TRBD2 (6 bases). The CDR3 sequence is 15 residues long. The germline CDR1 and CDR2 sequences are SGHNT and YYREEE (reference sequence). V lost 2 bases to trimming and J lost 2 bases, with 11 bases between them. CDR3 DNA: TGTGCCAGCAGCTTAGCGGGTTTGGCCTACAATGAGCAGTTCTTC. This encodes CASSLAGLAYNEQFF.

This clone has just a few counts. The chain couples TRBV30 to TRBJ1-6; possibly TRBD1 for D (6 bases). The CDR3 is 14 residues long. The V gene lost 4 bases and the J gene lost 4 bases, with 11 bases spanning the gap. Germline V gene sequence: CDR1 GTSNPN, CDR2 SVGIG (reference sequence). This chain's CDR3 is CAWNRDKYNSPLHF. CDR3 DNA: TGTGCCTGGAACCGGGACAAATATAATTCACCCCTCCACTTT.

The rearrangement uses TRBV29-1 and TRBJ1-3; D remains unclear. In germline, CDR1 is SQVTM, CDR2 ANQGSEA. Trimming stripped 6 bases from V and 3 bases from J, with 9 bases between. The CDR3 has 12 residues. CDR3 residues: CSVRNNGNTIYF. CDR3 nucleotide sequence: TGCAGCGTCCGCAATAATGGAAACACCATATATTTT.

This clone appeared a single time. The genes are TRBV23-1 and TRBJ1-5; TRBD1 aligns across 7 bases. TRBV23-1 counts as an open reading frame of uncertain function. The CDR3 is 17 residues long. The junction had 6 bases not matched to a gene; V was cut back by 0 bases and J by 1 base. The CDR3 DNA follows: TGCGCCAGCAGTCAATCCACAGGGGAGGCAAGCAATCAGCCCCAGCATTTT. Its protein product is CASSQSTGEASNQPQHF.

The chain employs TRBV7-3 and TRBJ2-1; 10 nucleotides match TRBD1. Trimming removed 5 bases from V and 3 bases from J; junction bases left unmatched: 4. Per the germline V gene, CDR1 is SGHTA and CDR2 is FQGTGA. The CDR3 has 15 residues. The CDR3, as DNA: TGTGCCAGCAGCAAAGGGACAGGGGTCTACAATGAGCAGTTCTTC. It encodes CASSKGTGVYNEQFF.

The chain is built from TRBV28 and TRBJ2-7; 9 nucleotides line up with TRBD1. V lost 5 bases to trimming and J lost 1 base; unmatched junction nucleotides: 6. Germline V gene lookup returns CDR1 MDHEN and CDR2 SYDVKM. The CDR3 has 15 residues. The CDR3 here is CASSPSGTGSYEQYF. CDR3 sequence (DNA): TGTGCCAGCAGTCCGTCCGGGACAGGGTCCTACGAGCAGTACTTC.

This clone was observed a few times. The genes are TRBV30 and TRBJ1-1; tentatively, D is TRBD1 (5 bases). V was pared by 3 bases and J by 0 bases, with 11 bases between. This CDR3 is built from 14 residues. Germline V gene sequence: CDR1 GTSNPN, CDR2 SVGIG (reference sequence). CDR3 loop: CAWSHLGVNTEAFF. The CDR3 region has the DNA TGTGCCTGGAGCCACCTGGGGGTGAACACTGAAGCTTTCTTT.

This chain joins TRBV10-3 and TRBJ1-5; 8 positions agree with TRBD1. The CDR3 is 18 amino acids. V lost 11 bases to trimming and J lost 0 bases; unmatched junction nucleotides: 18. Germline CDR1 and CDR2: ENHRY and SYGVKD. The chain's CDR3 is CASKAETGAGNSNQPQHF. CDR3 nucleotide sequence: TGTGCCTCCAAGGCGGAGACAGGGGCGGGAAATAGCAATCAGCCCCAGCATTTT.

CDR3 region: CASSLRSGASYEQYV. The CDR3 nucleotides read TGTGCCAGCAGTTTAAGATCAGGGGCCTCGTACGAGCAGTACGTC. The chain employs TRBV28 and TRBJ2-7, with a possible D match to TRBD1 (6 bases). Germline lookup yields CDR1 MDHEN and CDR2 SYDVKM. The CDR3 spans 15 residues. Trimming stripped 2 bases from V and 4 bases from J, with 15 bases between.

The V and J genes are TRBV6-6 and TRBJ2-3, with 10 bases identical to TRBD2. Per germline, CDR1 MNHNY and CDR2 SVGAGI (reference sequence). J lost 2 bases, V lost 4 bases, and 3 bases had no gene match. The CDR3 is 15 residues long. CDR3 in amino acids: CASSSLAGATDTQYF. In nucleotides, the CDR3 is TGTGCCAGCAGTTCCCTAGCGGGGGCCACAGATACGCAGTATTTT.

The CDR3 sequence: CASSYSGRLVQYF. The CDR3 region has the DNA TGTGCCAGCAGTTACTCCGGCAGGCTAGTGCAGTACTTC. The rearrangement links TRBV6-5 to TRBJ2-7; no reliable D call. Germline CDR1 reads MNHEY; CDR2 reads SVGAGI. The CDR3 is 13 amino acids. V lost 0 bases, J lost 9 bases, and 12 bases lay in between.

The chain uses TRBV6-6 and TRBJ2-3; tentative D call: TRBD1 (6 bases). Germline V CDR1 and CDR2: MNHNY, SVGAGI (reference sequence). The CDR3 consists of 14 residues. V lost 2 bases, J lost 11 bases, and 17 bases lay in between. The CDR3 reads CASSYEKGGLGQYF. Here the CDR3 DNA reads TGTGCCAGCAGTTACGAAAAAGGGGGATTGGGGCAGTATTTT.

The chain uses TRBV19 and TRBJ2-2; D perhaps matches TRBD1 (5 bases). The CDR3 is made up of 14 amino acids. With 7 bases removed from V and 4 bases from J, the gap between germline ends came to 13 bases. CDR1 is LNHDA and CDR2 is SQIVND in the germline V gene (reference sequence). CDR3 DNA: TGTGCCAGTATTCCTCGCCAGGGCACCGGGGAGCTGTTTTTT. This translates into CASIPRQGTGELFF.

The rearrangement links TRBV7-9 to TRBJ2-1, with 8 bases matching TRBD2. The germline V gene encodes CDR1 SEHNR and CDR2 FQNEAQ (reference sequence). The CDR3 covers 15 residues. The V gene end was trimmed by 3 bases and the J gene end by 4 bases; junction bases not matched to a gene: 5. The CDR3, as DNA: TGTGCCAGCAGCTTTAGCCAGCGGGGGTACAATGAGCAGTTCTTC. Translated, it gives CASSFSQRGYNEQFF.

V is TRBV2 and J is TRBJ2-5; possibly TRBD2 for D (7 bases). The V gene's germline CDR1 is SNHLY and CDR2 FYNNEI. The V gene lost 9 bases and the J gene lost 1 base, with 15 bases spanning the gap. CDR3 length equals 14 residues. DNA for the CDR3: TGTGCCAGGAGGGAGGGAGGGGGCCAAGAGACCCAGTACTTC. This translates into CARREGGGQETQYF.

This clone turned up a few times. V and J are TRBV2 and TRBJ2-2; a weak D match, TRBD1 (5 bases). Trimming removed 4 bases at V and 5 bases at J, with 14 bases between. Germline values: CDR1 SNHLY, CDR2 FYNNEI. The CDR3 spans 15 residues. This chain's CDR3 is CASSGSRGRTGELFF. CDR3 DNA: TGTGCCAGCAGTGGGAGTAGGGGAAGAACCGGGGAGCTGTTTTTT.